The T cell receptor (beta chain) under discussion was sequenced for a study of blood T cells in healthy people across ages. General study points: Both naive CD4+ cell counts and diversity were greater in long-lived donors than in aged donors.

There are 16 residues in the CDR3. Per the germline V gene, CDR1 is SGHTA and CDR2 is FQGTGA. V was cut by 1 base and J by 3 bases, with 10 bases left in between. Sample-barcoded 5' priming and a J-beta primer mix drove a second PCR of roughly 6 to 12 cycles. Every molecule of cDNA carried a tag from a template-switch adaptor with 12 random nucleotides. TCRdb re-called the 5' RACE reads with MiXCR, one entry per CDR3 protein. The sample lists approximately 800,000 distinct CDR3 sequences, 55% to 70% occurring once. For this clonotype: The antigen remains unidentified.

Researchers isolated at least 7 million PBMCs per sample. This chain joins TRBV7-3 and TRBJ2-6; D is unresolved. The receptor's source is a man younger than 45 in good health. Source material: blood. The CDR3 coding sequence is TGTGCCAGCAGCTTAATGGCGTCGGGTGGGGCCAACGTCCTGACTTTC. This codes for CASSLMASGGANVLTF.